These 23 T cell receptor beta chains originate from one sample sequenced in a study of identical twins. One entry per CDR3 protein results from TCRdb running MiXCR on the 5' RACE reads. The sample has about 550,000 distinct CDR3 sequences; about 20% are singletons. The data also belong to a second study, concerning yellow fever vaccine responses in identical twins.

Sequenced material: CD4+ T cells sorted from blood. The receptors here all came from a woman aged 18-29 years in good health.

The rearrangement uses TRBV7-7 and TRBJ1-4, with D uncertain. Germline loops: CDR1 SSHAT, CDR2 FNYEAQ (reference sequence). This CDR3 comprises 13 residues. V shed 5 bases and J shed 7 bases, with 11 bases lying between them. CDR3 in amino acids: CASSRVFGEKLFF. Written as DNA, the CDR3 is TGTGCCAGCAGCCGGGTGTTCGGTGAAAAACTGTTTTTT. The entire variable domain, with the rest obtained from reference TRBV7-7 and TRBJ1-4, is as follows: GAGVSQSPRYKVTKRGQDVTLRCDPISSHATLYWYQQALGQGPEFLTYFNYEAQPDKSGLPSDRFSAERPEGSISTLTIQRTEQRDSAMYRCASSRVFGEKLFFGSGTQLSVL.

This sequence joins TRBV20-1 and TRBJ1-2, with D perhaps TRBD1 (6 bases). Germline V lookup: CDR1 DFQATT, CDR2 SNEGSKA (reference sequence). Trimming pared 1 base from V and 4 bases from J, leaving 10 bases between. The CDR3 has 13 amino acids. CDR3 region: CSARVGTTYGYTF. In DNA, the CDR3 is TGCAGTGCTAGAGTCGGGACAACCTATGGCTACACCTTC.

This clonotype came up many times. The chain is built from TRBV12-3 or TRBV12-4 and TRBJ1-1; D unclear. Trimming cost V 3 bases and J 4 bases, with 12 bases left between them. The CDR3 runs 14 residues. The CDR3 coding sequence is TGTGCCAGCAGTTTTCTCCTGCCGAGCACTGAAGCTTTCTTT. This encodes CASSFLLPSTEAFF.

The chain is built from TRBV28 and TRBJ2-1; a weak D match, TRBD2 (6 bases). Germline CDR1 is MDHEN and CDR2 is SYDVKM. The V gene lost 5 bases and the J gene lost 0 bases, with 14 bases spanning the gap. The CDR3 is 16 residues long. CDR3 protein: CASSPISGSSYNEQFF. The CDR3 DNA is TGTGCCAGCAGTCCGATTAGCGGAAGCTCCTACAATGAGCAGTTCTTC.

This chain links TRBV5-1 with TRBJ2-1, with a tentative D call TRBD1 (5 bases). Germline CDR1 and CDR2: SGHRS and YFSETQ. Trimming took off 5 bases at V and 9 bases at J, with 12 bases between the two ends. CDR3 length: 12 amino acids. CDR3 in amino acids: CASSNQGSEQFF. The CDR3 DNA follows: TGCGCCAGCAGTAACCAGGGTAGTGAGCAGTTCTTC.

The J gene is TRBJ2-5, the V gene TRBV7-3; D might be TRBD1 (5 bases). This CDR3 comprises 16 residues. Germline V gene data show CDR1 as SGHTA and CDR2 as FQGTGA. Trimming took 2 bases from V and 2 from J, leaving 15 bases between them. The CDR3, as DNA: TGTGCCAGCAGCTTATTGGCAGGGCCTTTTCAAGAGACCCAGTACTTC. Its protein product is CASSLLAGPFQETQYF.

The genes are TRBV27 and TRBJ2-1; perhaps TRBD2 as D (6 bases). The germline V and J ends were trimmed by 7 bases and 0 bases, with 19 bases remaining between them. CDR1 is MNHEY and CDR2 is SMNVEV in the germline V gene (reference sequence). CDR3 length: 17 residues. CDR3 sequence reads: CASKFNRDLSSYNEQFF. Here the CDR3 DNA reads TGTGCCAGCAAATTTAATAGGGACTTGAGCTCCTACAATGAGCAGTTCTTC.

This clonotype turned up a few times. This chain links TRBV2 with TRBJ2-3; 11 bases agree with TRBD2. CDR3 length: 14 residues. Germline CDR1 and CDR2: SNHLY and FYNNEI. Trimming cost V 9 bases and J 7 bases; bases outside gene matches: 9. CDR3 residues: CASSSSGRTHTQYF. The CDR3 coding sequence is TGTGCCAGTTCCTCTAGCGGGAGGACCCATACGCAGTATTTT.

The chain links TRBV19 to TRBJ2-2; 10 nucleotides match TRBD2. The CDR3 covers 15 residues. The V segment lost 7 bases and the J segment 4 bases; nucleotides outside the gene matches: 6. From germline, CDR1 is LNHDA and CDR2 SQIVND (reference sequence). In DNA, the CDR3 is TGTGCCAGTATTATTAGCGGGGGGCTCACCGGGGAGCTGTTTTTT. Protein: CASIISGGLTGELFF.

The V call is TRBV6-1, the J call TRBJ2-1, with 7 bases aligning to TRBD1. This CDR3 spans 13 amino acids. In germline, CDR1 is MNHNS, CDR2 SASEGT. Germline trimming cut 8 bases from V and 4 bases from J; bases unmatched to any gene: 5. CDR3 bases: TGTGCCAGCGGGATGGGACAGTACAATGAGCAGTTCTTC. The encoded protein is CASGMGQYNEQFF.

This clonotype occurred a few times. The chain has TRBV27 and TRBJ2-4; no clear D gene. CDR3 length equals 13 residues. Germline V gene lookup returns CDR1 MNHEY and CDR2 SMNVEV (reference sequence). V dropped 2 bases and J dropped 5 bases, with 7 bases sitting between them. CDR3 in DNA: TGTGCCAGCAGTTTAAGCAGGCAAAACATTCAGTACTTC. Its protein product is CASSLSRQNIQYF.

V gene TRBV29-1 combines with J gene TRBJ2-1; D is possibly TRBD1 (6 bases). V was pared by 5 bases and J by 6 bases, with 8 bases between. Germline assignment: CDR1 SQVTM and CDR2 ANQGSEA. This CDR3 is 11 amino acids long. CDR3 in DNA: TGCAGCGTTCGGACAGTCAATGAGCAGTTCTTC. Its protein is CSVRTVNEQFF.

CDR3 residues: CASSTGHTTYEQYF. The CDR3, as DNA: TGCGCCAGCAGCACCGGACATACGACCTACGAGCAGTACTTC. The chain has TRBV5-1 and TRBJ2-7; TRBD1 is a possible D gene (5 bases). Trimming took off 4 bases at V and 2 bases at J, with 13 bases between the two ends. Germline CDR1 reads SGHRS; CDR2 reads YFSETQ. The CDR3 sequence is 14 residues long.

The J gene is TRBJ1-6, the V gene TRBV20-1; the D gene is possibly TRBD1 (5 bases). CDR1 is DFQATT, CDR2 SNEGSKA, per germline (reference sequence). Trimming removed 5 bases from V and 13 bases from J, with 21 bases in between. This CDR3 is 14 amino acids long. The chain's CDR3 is CSAATGTGVGPLHF. CDR3 sequence (DNA): TGCAGTGCTGCTACCGGGACGGGGGTTGGTCCCCTCCACTTT.

This clonotype was counted between two and nine times. The CDR3 reads CASSPIGARDTQYF. The CDR3 nucleotides read TGTGCCAGCAGCCCAATAGGGGCCAGGGATACGCAGTATTTT. The rearrangement uses TRBV28 and TRBJ2-3, with D perhaps matching TRBD1 (5 bases). Deletions cut 6 bases from V and 6 bases from J, with 16 bases between. In germline, CDR1 is MDHEN, CDR2 SYDVKM. This CDR3 is 14 amino acids long.

This clonotype was seen a few times. V and J are TRBV3-1 and TRBJ2-5, with 10 positions matching TRBD2. Losses at the gene ends were 0 bases for V and 5 bases for J; bases not matched to a gene: 9. CDR1 is LGHDT and CDR2 is YNNKEL in the germline V gene (reference sequence). The CDR3 runs 17 residues. CDR3 in DNA: TGTGCCAGCAGCCAAGATAAGCGGGGGGGCGTTATGGAGACCCAGTACTTC. Translated: CASSQDKRGGVMETQYF.

This chain joins TRBV6-1 and TRBJ1-6; no clear D. Germline CDR1 MNHNS, CDR2 SASEGT. Trimming shortened V by 3 bases and J by 4 bases, and 10 bases separated the two germline ends. The CDR3 spans 15 residues. CDR3 DNA sequence: TGTGCCAGCAGTGACAGAGGAACATATAATTCACCCCTCCACTTT. Amino acid sequence: CASSDRGTYNSPLHF.

This clonotype was picked up a small number of times. The chain has TRBV18 and TRBJ2-1; D perhaps matches TRBD2 (6 bases). V gave up 0 bases and J gave up 5 bases, with 14 bases separating them. This CDR3 spans 16 amino acids. Germline V gives CDR1 KGHSH, CDR2 LQKENI. CDR3 bases: TGTGCCAGCTCACCACCGAGGAGGGGTCAAGACAATGAGCAGTTCTTC. Its translation: CASSPPRRGQDNEQFF.

This chain joins TRBV20-1 and TRBJ2-2; D unresolved. From germline, CDR1 is DFQATT and CDR2 SNEGSKA (reference sequence). With 2 bases removed from V and 7 bases from J, the gap between germline ends came to 8 bases. CDR3 length: 12 residues. The CDR3 reads CSARHGNGELFF. The CDR3 DNA sequence: TGCAGTGCTAGACATGGGAACGGGGAGCTGTTTTTT.

This clonotype was picked up many times. V gene TRBV5-1 combines with J gene TRBJ1-1, with TRBD1 matching 8 bases. The CDR3 contains 14 residues. The germline V gene has CDR1 SGHRS and CDR2 YFSETQ. V trimming: 2 bases; J trimming: 4 bases; junction bases outside the gene matches: 4. CDR3 in amino acids: CASSFQGARTEAFF. CDR3 bases: TGCGCCAGCAGCTTCCAGGGGGCGCGCACTGAAGCTTTCTTT.

The rearrangement uses TRBV3-1 and TRBJ1-5; 7 bases align to TRBD1. Germline V gene sequence: CDR1 LGHDT, CDR2 YNNKEL (reference sequence). Unmatched junction bases numbered 7, after V lost 1 base and J lost 4 bases. The CDR3 is 16 amino acids. CDR3 nucleotides: TGTGCCAGCAGCCAAGGAAGGGCAGGGGGTAATCAGCCCCAGCATTTT. Translated, it gives CASSQGRAGGNQPQHF.

There are a few counts of this clonotype. The rearrangement links TRBV6-1 to TRBJ1-3; D gene unclear. CDR3 length: 12 residues. Germline-derived CDR1 and CDR2 are MNHNS and SASEGT. V dropped 1 base and J dropped 3 bases, with 1 base sitting between them. The CDR3 nucleotides read TGTGCCAGCAGTGAAGTTGGAAACACCATATATTTT. It specifies CASSEVGNTIYF.

This clonotype occurred once. V gene TRBV20-1 combines with J gene TRBJ2-1, with 8 bases fitting TRBD2. The CDR3 length is 16 residues. Trimming at V came to 5 bases and at J to 2 bases, leaving 11 bases not matched to a gene. The germline gives CDR1 DFQATT, CDR2 SNEGSKA (reference sequence). This CDR3 is CSAPRRSGSPYNEQFF. For the CDR3, the DNA is TGCAGTGCTCCAAGAAGGAGCGGGAGCCCCTACAATGAGCAGTTCTTC.